The present T cell receptor (beta chain) was sequenced within a study of shared clonotypes between healthy human individuals. Deep level was the assay's run setting. When replicate PCRs were run on sorted subsets, they used around 200 ng DNA, around 33,000 T cell genomes. Profiled with immunoSEQ multiplex PCR; TCRdb holds only in-frame clones, not every one. The profile shows more than 2 million clones, approximately 94% of them singletons. Each donor was a Caucasian adult residing in Nashville, Tennessee. The V segment lost 4 bases and the J segment 4 bases; nucleotides outside the gene matches: 10. The CDR3 consists of 15 residues. CDR1 is LNHDA, CDR2 SQIVND, per germline (reference sequence).

The sample comprised naive CD4+ T cells sorted from blood. Subset: CD45RA+ positively selected. The V gene is TRBV19, the J gene TRBJ2-7; 7 bases agree with TRBD1. This clonotype was sampled from a young man in good health. Here the CDR3 reads CASSTQQGPVYEQYF. CDR3 in DNA: TGTGCCAGTAGTACTCAACAGGGGCCGGTGTACGAGCAGTACTTC. Based on the CDR3 plus reference TRBV19 and TRBJ2-7, the full variable domain is DGGITQSPKYLFRKEGQNVTLSCEQNLNHDAMYWYRQDPGQGLRLIYYSQIVNDFQKGDIAEGYSVSREKKESFPLTVTSAQKNPTAFYLCASSTQQGPVYEQYFGPGTRLTVT.